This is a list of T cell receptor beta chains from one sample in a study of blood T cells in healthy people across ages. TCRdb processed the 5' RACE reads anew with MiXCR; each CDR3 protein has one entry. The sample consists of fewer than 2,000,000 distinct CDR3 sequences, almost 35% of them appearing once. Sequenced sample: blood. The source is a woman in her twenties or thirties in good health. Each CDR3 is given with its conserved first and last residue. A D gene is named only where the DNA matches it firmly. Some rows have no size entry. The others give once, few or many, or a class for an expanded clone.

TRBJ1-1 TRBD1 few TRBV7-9 CASSTSSTGGKEAFF TGTGCCAGCAGCACGTCAAGCACAGGGGGAAAAGAAGCTTTCTTT
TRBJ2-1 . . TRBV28 CASTSVGYNEQFF TGTGCCAGCACTAGCGTGGGGTACAATGAGCAGTTCTTC
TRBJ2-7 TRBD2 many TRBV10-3 CAISGGSSYEQYF TGTGCCATCTCCGGGGGGAGCTCCTACGAGCAGTACTTC
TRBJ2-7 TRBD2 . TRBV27 CASSSGTSIYEQYF TGTGCCAGCAGTTCCGGGACTAGTATATACGAGCAGTACTTC
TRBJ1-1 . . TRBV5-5 CASSLTAGAPMNTEAFF TGTGCCAGCAGCTTGACGGCAGGGGCCCCCATGAACACTGAAGCTTTCTTT
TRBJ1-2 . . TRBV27 CASSAGMGALPGYTF TGTGCCAGCAGTGCCGGGATGGGGGCGCTTCCTGGCTACACCTTC
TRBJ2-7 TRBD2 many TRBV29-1 CSALPLAGGTYEQYF TGCAGCGCGTTACCACTAGCGGGGGGCACCTACGAGCAGTACTTC
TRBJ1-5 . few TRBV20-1 CSASGLEPDQPQHF TGCAGTGCTTCGGGTTTGGAGCCTGATCAGCCCCAGCATTTT
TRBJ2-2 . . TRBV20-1 CSATVGGKIGGELFF TGCAGTGCTACCGTCGGGGGCAAAATAGGCGGGGAGCTGTTTTTT
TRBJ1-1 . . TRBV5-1 CASSHGWRGADTGAFF TGCGCCAGCAGCCACGGGTGGAGGGGCGCGGACACTGGAGCTTTCTTT
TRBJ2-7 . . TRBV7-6 CASSLSVRGTDEQYF TGTGCCAGCAGCTTAAGTGTTAGGGGAACGGACGAGCAGTACTTC
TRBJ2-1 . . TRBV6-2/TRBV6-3 CASSYSQKNEQFF TGTGCCAGCAGTTATTCTCAGAAAAATGAGCAGTTCTTC
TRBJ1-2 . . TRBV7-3 CASSLISGKGYTF TGTGCCAGCAGCTTAATTTCAGGGAAGGGCTACACCTTC
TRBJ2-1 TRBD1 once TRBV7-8 CASLGEQGTNEQFF TGTGCCAGCCTCGGGGAACAGGGGACCAATGAGCAGTTCTTC
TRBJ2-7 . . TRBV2 CASKVSSYEQYF TGTGCCAGCAAAGTTAGCTCCTACGAGCAGTACTTC
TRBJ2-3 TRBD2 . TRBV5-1 CASRIGSTSGLLRDTQYF TGCGCCAGCAGAATTGGGAGTACTAGCGGGCTGCTCCGGGATACGCAGTATTTT
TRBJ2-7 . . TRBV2 CASSASGQGEQYF TGTGCCAGCAGTGCGAGTGGCCAAGGCGAGCAGTACTTC
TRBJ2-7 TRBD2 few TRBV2 CASTAPLAPSSYEQYF TGTGCCAGCACCGCCCCACTAGCGCCAAGCTCCTACGAGCAGTACTTC
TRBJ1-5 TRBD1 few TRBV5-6 CASSNSRTGPWPQHF TGTGCCAGCAGCAATAGTCGGACAGGGCCATGGCCCCAGCATTTT
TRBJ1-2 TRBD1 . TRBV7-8 CASSARGQFPNYGYTF TGTGCCAGCAGCGCCAGGGGACAGTTCCCTAACTATGGCTACACCTTC
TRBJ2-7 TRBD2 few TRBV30 CAWSLAGDYEQYF TGTGCCTGGAGCCTAGCGGGAGACTACGAGCAGTACTTC
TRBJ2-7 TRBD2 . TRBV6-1 CASSESGGLGSEQYF TGTGCCAGCAGTGAAAGCGGGGGGTTAGGTAGCGAGCAGTACTTC
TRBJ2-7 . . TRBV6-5 CASSYKQFSYEQYF TGTGCCAGCAGTTACAAGCAGTTTTCCTACGAGCAGTACTTC
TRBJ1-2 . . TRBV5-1 CASSFTVHYGYTF TGCGCCAGCAGCTTTACGGTACACTATGGCTACACCTTC
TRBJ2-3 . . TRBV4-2 CASSQEEGVEADTQYF TGTGCCAGCAGCCAAGAAGAAGGGGTAGAAGCAGATACGCAGTATTTT
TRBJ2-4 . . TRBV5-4 CASSLEGVVFEQYF TGTGCCAGCAGCTTGGAGGGGGTGGTGTTTGAGCAGTACTTC
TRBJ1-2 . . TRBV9 CASSVDLGGAIGYAF TGTGCCAGCAGCGTAGACTTGGGAGGGGCTATTGGCTACGCCTTC
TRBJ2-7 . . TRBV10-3 CAISPSRLTSYEQYF TGTGCCATCAGTCCGAGCCGCCTCACGTCCTACGAGCAGTACTTC
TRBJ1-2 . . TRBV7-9 CASSHGTQVSGYTF TGTGCCAGCAGCCACGGGACGCAAGTATCAGGCTACACCTTC
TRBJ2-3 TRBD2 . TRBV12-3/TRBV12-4 CASRGGARSTDTQYF TGTGCCAGCAGGGGAGGGGCCCGTAGCACAGATACGCAGTATTTT
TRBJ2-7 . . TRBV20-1 CSPEGLSVYEQYF TGCAGCCCTGAGGGCCTCTCCGTCTACGAGCAGTACTTC
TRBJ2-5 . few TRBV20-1 CSAPPAGDYSETQYF TGCAGTGCTCCCCCAGCAGGGGACTACTCCGAGACCCAGTACTTC
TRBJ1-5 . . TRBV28 CASSFRRTNQPQHF TGTGCCAGCAGTTTTCGGCGGACCAATCAGCCCCAGCATTTT
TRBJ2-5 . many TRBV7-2 CASSLVISQETQYF TGTGCCAGCAGCTTAGTGATTAGCCAAGAGACCCAGTACTTC
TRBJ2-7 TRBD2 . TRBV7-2 CASSWRTGGRCEQYF TGTGCCAGCAGCTGGAGAACGGGAGGCAGGTGCGAGCAGTACTTC
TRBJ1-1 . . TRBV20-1 CSAPDSQPLDTEAFF TGCAGTGCGCCCGACAGCCAACCGTTGGACACTGAAGCTTTCTTT
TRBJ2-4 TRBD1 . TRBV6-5 CASSPNRGLGDIQYF TGTGCCAGCAGTCCCAACAGGGGGCTGGGAGACATTCAGTACTTC
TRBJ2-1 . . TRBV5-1 CASSWGRIAYNEQFF TGCGCCAGCAGTTGGGGCAGGATAGCTTACAATGAGCAGTTCTTC
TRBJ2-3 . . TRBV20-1 CSGARGYTDTQYF TGCAGTGGAGCAAGGGGTTACACAGATACGCAGTATTTT
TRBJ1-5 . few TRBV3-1 CASSQYPPGVVGSGNQPQHF TGTGCCAGCAGCCAATATCCCCCGGGAGTAGTGGGGAGCGGCAATCAGCCCCAGCATTTT
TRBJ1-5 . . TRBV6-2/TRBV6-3 CASTIRSGWGNQPQHF TGTGCCAGCACCATAAGATCTGGCTGGGGCAATCAGCCCCAGCATTTT
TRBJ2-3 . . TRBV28 CASSLGSVGTDTQYF TGTGCCAGCAGTTTGGGGTCCGTTGGCACAGATACGCAGTATTTT
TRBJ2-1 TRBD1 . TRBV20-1 CSARWDNRGGSYNEQFF TGCAGTGCTAGATGGGATAACAGGGGCGGCTCCTACAATGAGCAGTTCTTC
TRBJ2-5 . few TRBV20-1 CSARAPGPKTQYF TGCAGTGCTAGGGCTCCCGGACCCAAGACCCAGTACTTC
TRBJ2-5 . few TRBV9 CASSERGVETQYF TGTGCCAGCAGCGAGAGGGGTGTGGAGACCCAGTACTTC
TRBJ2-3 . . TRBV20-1 CSARDSPRSSTDTQYF TGCAGTGCTAGAGATTCACCGAGATCTAGCACAGATACGCAGTATTTT
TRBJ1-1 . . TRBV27 CATILGGTEAFF TGTGCCACCATCCTCGGGGGGACTGAAGCTTTCTTT
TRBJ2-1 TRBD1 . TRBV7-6 CAGSPDRGNHNEQFF TGTGCCGGCAGCCCCGACAGGGGTAATCACAATGAGCAGTTCTTC
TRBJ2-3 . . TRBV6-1 CASRLDHTDTQYF TGTGCCAGCAGGTTGGACCACACAGATACGCAGTATTTT
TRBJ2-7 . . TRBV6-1 CASSLTGLLYEQYF TGTGCCAGCAGTTTGACAGGCTTGCTATACGAGCAGTACTTC
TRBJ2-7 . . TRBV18 CASSPSGLLLRDEQYF TGTGCCAGCTCCCCCTCGGGACTGCTTCTCAGAGACGAGCAGTACTTC
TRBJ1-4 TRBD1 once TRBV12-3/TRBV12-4 CASSLATPGTGGEKLFF TGTGCCAGCAGTTTGGCTACCCCCGGGACAGGGGGTGAAAAACTGTTTTTT